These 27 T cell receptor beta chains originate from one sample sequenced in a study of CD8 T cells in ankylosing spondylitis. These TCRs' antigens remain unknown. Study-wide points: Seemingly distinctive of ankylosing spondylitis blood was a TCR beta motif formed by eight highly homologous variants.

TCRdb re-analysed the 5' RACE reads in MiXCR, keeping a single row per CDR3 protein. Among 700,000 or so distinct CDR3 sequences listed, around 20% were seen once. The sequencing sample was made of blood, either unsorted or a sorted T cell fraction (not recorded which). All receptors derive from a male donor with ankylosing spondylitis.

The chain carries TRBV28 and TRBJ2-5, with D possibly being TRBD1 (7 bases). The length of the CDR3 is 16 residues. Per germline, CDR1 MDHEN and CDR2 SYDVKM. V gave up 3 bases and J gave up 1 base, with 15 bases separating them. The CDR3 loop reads CASSLEGRDSQETQYF. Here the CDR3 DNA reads TGTGCCAGCAGTTTGGAGGGCCGGGACAGCCAAGAGACCCAGTACTTC.

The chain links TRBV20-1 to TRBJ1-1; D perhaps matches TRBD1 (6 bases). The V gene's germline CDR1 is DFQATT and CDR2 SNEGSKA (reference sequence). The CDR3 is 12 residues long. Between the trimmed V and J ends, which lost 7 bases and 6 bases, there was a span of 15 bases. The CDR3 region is CSGDMGGAEAFF. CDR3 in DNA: TGCAGTGGGGACATGGGCGGCGCTGAAGCTTTCTTT.

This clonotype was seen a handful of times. CDR3 protein: CSARVELLSYEQYF. The CDR3, as DNA: TGCAGTGCTAGAGTGGAGCTATTATCCTACGAGCAGTACTTC. The chain employs TRBV20-1 and TRBJ2-7; D ambiguous. V lost 1 base and J 1 base, leaving 11 bases between the germline ends. Germline V lookup: CDR1 DFQATT, CDR2 SNEGSKA (reference sequence). The length of the CDR3 is 14 residues.

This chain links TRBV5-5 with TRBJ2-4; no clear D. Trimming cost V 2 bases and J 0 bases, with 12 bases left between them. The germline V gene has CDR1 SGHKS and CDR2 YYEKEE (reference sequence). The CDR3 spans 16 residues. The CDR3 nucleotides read TGTGCCAGCAGCTTTTCTGTAGGGCAAGCCAAAAACATTCAGTACTTC. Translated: CASSFSVGQAKNIQYF. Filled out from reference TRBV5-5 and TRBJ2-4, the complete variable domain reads DAGVTQSPTHLIKTRGQQVTLRCSPISGHKSVSWYQQVLGQGPQFIFQYYEKEERGRGNFPDRFSARQFPNYSSELNVNALLLGDSALYLCASSFSVGQAKNIQYFGAGTRLSVL.

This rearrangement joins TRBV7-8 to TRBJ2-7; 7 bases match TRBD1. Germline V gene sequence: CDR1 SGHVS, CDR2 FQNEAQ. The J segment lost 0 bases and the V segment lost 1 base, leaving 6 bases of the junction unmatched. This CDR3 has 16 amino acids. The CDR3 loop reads CASSLEGTAISYEQYF. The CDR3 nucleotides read TGTGCCAGCAGCTTAGAAGGGACAGCTATCTCCTACGAGCAGTACTTC. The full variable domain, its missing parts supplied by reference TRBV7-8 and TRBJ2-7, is GAGVSQSPRYKVAKRGQDVALRCDPISGHVSLFWYQQALGQGPEFLTYFQNEAQLDKSGLPSDRFFAERPEGSVSTLKIQRTQQEDSAVYLCASSLEGTAISYEQYFGPGTRLTVT.

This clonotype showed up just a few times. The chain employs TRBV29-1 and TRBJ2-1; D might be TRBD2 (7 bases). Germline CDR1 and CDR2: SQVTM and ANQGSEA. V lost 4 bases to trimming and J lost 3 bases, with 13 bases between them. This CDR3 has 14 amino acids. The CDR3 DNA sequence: TGCAGCGTTGGACCGGGGGGCAACTACAATGAGCAGTTCTTC. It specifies CSVGPGGNYNEQFF.

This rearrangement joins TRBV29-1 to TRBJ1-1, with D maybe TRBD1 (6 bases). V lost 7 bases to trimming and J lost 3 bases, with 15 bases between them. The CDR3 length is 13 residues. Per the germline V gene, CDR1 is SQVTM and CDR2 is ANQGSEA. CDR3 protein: CSATGAGDTEAFF. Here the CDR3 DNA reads TGCAGCGCTACCGGGGCAGGGGACACTGAAGCTTTCTTT.

The CDR3 is CSVGSRTDTQYF. The CDR3 nucleotides are TGCAGCGTTGGGAGTAGAACAGATACGCAGTATTTT. The chain uses TRBV29-1 and TRBJ2-3; no reliable D call. Germline CDR1 SQVTM, CDR2 ANQGSEA. The CDR3 is 12 amino acids. Between the trimmed V and J ends, which lost 4 bases and 3 bases, there was a span of 8 bases.

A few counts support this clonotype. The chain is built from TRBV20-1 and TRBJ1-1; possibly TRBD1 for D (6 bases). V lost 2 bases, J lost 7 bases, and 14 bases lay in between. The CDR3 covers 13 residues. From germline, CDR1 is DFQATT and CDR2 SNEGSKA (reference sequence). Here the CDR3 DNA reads TGCAGTGCTAGACGTACAGGGAGCGTTGAAGCTTTCTTT. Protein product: CSARRTGSVEAFF.

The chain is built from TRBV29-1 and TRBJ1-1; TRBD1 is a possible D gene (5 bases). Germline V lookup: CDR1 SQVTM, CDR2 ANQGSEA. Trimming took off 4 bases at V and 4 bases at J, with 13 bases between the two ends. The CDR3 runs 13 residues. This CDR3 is CSVAGKLFTEAFF. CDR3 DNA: TGCAGCGTTGCAGGGAAACTATTCACTGAAGCTTTCTTT.

Here the CDR3 reads CASSQEGSYSNTGELFF. CDR3 coding DNA: TGCGCCAGCAGCCAAGAAGGGTCCTACTCTAACACCGGGGAGCTGTTTTTT. The chain couples TRBV4-3 to TRBJ2-2; D ambiguous. V lost 0 bases, J lost 2 bases, and 13 bases lay in between. Germline V gene data show CDR1 as LGHNA and CDR2 as YSLEER. CDR3 length: 17 residues.

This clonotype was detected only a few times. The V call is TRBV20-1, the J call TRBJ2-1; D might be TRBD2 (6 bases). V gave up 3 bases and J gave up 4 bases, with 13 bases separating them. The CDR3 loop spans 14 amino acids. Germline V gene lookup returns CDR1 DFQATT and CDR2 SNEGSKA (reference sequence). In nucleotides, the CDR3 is TGCAGTGCTAGTGTGGACTACCAATACAATGAGCAGTTCTTC. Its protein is CSASVDYQYNEQFF.

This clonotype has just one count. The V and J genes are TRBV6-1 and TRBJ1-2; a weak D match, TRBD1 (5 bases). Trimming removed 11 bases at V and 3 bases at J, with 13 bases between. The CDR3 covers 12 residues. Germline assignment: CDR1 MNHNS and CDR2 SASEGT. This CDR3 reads CACSGEDYGYTF. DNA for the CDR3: TGTGCCTGTTCGGGGGAAGACTATGGCTACACCTTC.

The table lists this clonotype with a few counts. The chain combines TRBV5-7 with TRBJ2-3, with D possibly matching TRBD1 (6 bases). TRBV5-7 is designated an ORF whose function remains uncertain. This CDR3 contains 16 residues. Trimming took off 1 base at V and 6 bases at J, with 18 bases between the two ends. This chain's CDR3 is CASSLLLAGEGDTQYF. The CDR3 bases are TGTGCCAGCAGCTTGTTGTTGGCAGGGGAAGGCGATACGCAGTATTTT.

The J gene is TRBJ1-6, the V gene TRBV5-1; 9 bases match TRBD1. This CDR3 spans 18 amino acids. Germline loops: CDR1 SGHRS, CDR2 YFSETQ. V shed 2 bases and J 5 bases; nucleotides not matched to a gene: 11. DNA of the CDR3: TGCGCCAGCAGCTTACTTTTTATAAGGGACAGGGATAATTCACCCCTCCACTTT. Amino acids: CASSLLFIRDRDNSPLHF.

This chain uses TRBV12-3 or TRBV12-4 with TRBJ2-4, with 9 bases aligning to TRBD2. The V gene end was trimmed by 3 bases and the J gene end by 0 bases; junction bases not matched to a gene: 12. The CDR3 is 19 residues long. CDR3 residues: CASSFIVAGARLAKNIQYF. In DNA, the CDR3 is TGTGCCAGCAGTTTTATTGTAGCGGGAGCCCGACTAGCCAAAAACATTCAGTACTTC.

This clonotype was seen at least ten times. Here the CDR3 reads CSARDLLSYGYTF. As DNA, the CDR3 is TGCAGTGCTAGAGATCTACTTTCCTATGGCTACACCTTC. This chain uses TRBV20-1 with TRBJ1-2; D uncertain. The germline V gene encodes CDR1 DFQATT and CDR2 SNEGSKA (reference sequence). Trimming removed 0 bases at V and 4 bases at J, with 9 bases between. The CDR3 is made up of 13 amino acids.

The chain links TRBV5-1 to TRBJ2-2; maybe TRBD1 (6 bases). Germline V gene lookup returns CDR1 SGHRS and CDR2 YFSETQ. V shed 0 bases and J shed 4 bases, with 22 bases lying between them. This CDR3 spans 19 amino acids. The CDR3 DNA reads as TGCGCCAGCAGCTTGGCCGTTTTTAGTGGGACACTCATCACCGGGGAGCTGTTTTTT. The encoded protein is CASSLAVFSGTLITGELFF. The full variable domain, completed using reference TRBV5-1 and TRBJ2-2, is KAGVTQTPRYLIKTRGQQVTLSCSPISGHRSVSWYQQTPGQGLQFLFEYFSETQRNKGNFPGRFSGRQFSNSRSEMNVSTLELGDSALYLCASSLAVFSGTLITGELFFGEGSRLTVL.

CDR3 DNA: TGTGCCAGCAGCCGTAGCGGGAGGGGTGGTGAGCAGTTCTTC. Translated, it gives CASSRSGRGGEQFF. The chain carries TRBV5-6 and TRBJ2-1; 11 bases line up with TRBD2. J gave up 9 bases and V 4 bases, and 6 bases lay outside the gene matches. Germline V lookup: CDR1 SGHDT, CDR2 YYEEEE. The CDR3 totals 14 residues.

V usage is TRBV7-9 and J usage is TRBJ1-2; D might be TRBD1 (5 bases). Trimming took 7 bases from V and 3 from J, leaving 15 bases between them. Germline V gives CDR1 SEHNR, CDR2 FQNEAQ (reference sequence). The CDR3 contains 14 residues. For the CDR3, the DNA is TGTGCCAGCATCCAGTGGGGGACCCACTATGGCTACACCTTC. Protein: CASIQWGTHYGYTF.

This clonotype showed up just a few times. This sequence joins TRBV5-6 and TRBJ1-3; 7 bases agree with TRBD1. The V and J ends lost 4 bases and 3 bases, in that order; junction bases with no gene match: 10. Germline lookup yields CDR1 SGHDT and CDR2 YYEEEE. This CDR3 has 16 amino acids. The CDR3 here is CASSAGTALGGNTIYF. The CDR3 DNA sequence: TGTGCCAGCAGCGCCGGGACAGCCCTAGGTGGAAACACCATATATTTT.

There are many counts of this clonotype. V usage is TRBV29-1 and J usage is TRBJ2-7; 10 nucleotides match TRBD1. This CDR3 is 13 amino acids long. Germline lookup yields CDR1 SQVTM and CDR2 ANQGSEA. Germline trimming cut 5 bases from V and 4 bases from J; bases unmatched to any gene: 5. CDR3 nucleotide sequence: TGCAGCGTTCAACGGGACAGGGGTTACGAGCAGTACTTC. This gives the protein CSVQRDRGYEQYF.

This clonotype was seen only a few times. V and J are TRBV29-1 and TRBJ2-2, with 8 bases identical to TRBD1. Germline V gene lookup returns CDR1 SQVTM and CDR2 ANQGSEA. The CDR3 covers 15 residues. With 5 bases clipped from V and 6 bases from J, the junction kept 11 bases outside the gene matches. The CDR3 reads CSVTLEDRVSGELFF. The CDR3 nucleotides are TGCAGCGTTACCCTCGAGGACAGGGTGTCCGGGGAGCTGTTTTTT.

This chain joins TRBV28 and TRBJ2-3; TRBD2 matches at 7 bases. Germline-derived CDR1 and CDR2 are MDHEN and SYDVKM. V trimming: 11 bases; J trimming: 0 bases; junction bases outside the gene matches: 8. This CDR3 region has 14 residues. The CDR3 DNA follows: TGTGCCCTGGGGGGGGAAACTAGCACAGATACGCAGTATTTT. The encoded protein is CALGGETSTDTQYF.

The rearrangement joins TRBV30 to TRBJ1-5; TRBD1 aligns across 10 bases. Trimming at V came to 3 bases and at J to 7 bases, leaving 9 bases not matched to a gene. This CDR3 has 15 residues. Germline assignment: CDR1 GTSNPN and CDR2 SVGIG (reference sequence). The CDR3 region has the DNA TGTGCCTGGAGGACAGGGGGCCGGGGTAACCAGCCCCAGCATTTT. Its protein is CAWRTGGRGNQPQHF. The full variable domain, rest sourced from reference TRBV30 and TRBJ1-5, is SQTIHQWPATLVQPVGSPLSLECTVEGTSNPNLYWYRQAAGRGLQLLFYSVGIGQISSEVPQNLSASRPQDRQFILSSKKLLLSDSGFYLCAWRTGGRGNQPQHFGDGTRLSIL.

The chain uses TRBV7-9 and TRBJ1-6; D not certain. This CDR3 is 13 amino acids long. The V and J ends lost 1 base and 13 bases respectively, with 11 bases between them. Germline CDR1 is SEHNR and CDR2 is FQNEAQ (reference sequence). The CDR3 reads CASSLGLESPLHF. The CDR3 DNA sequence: TGTGCCAGCAGCTTAGGTCTGGAGTCGCCCCTCCACTTT.

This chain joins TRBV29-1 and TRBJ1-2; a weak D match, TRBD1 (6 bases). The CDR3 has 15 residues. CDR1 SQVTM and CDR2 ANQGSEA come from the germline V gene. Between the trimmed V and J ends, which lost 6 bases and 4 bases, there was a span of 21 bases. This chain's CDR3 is CSVGDGGTKSYGYTF. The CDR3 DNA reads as TGCAGCGTCGGGGACGGGGGCACAAAGAGCTATGGCTACACCTTC.